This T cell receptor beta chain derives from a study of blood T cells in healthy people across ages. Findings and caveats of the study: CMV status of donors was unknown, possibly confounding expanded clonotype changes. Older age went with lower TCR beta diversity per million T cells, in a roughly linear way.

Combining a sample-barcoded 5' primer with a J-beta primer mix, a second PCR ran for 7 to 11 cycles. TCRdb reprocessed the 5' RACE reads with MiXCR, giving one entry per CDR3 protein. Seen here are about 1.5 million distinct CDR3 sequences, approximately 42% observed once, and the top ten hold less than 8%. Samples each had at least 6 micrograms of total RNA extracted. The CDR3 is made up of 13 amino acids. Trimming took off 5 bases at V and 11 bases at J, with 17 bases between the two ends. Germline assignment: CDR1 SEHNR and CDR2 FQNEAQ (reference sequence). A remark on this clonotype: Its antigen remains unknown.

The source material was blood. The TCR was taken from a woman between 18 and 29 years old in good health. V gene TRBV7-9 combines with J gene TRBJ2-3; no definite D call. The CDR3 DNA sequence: TGTGCCAGCAGCCCCCAGGACGTAAAATTGCAGTATTTT. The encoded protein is CASSPQDVKLQYF.